This TCR beta chain is from a study of CD8 T cells in ankylosing spondylitis (dated by TCRdb to between 2016 and 2019). General notes on the study: The study profiled T cell receptor beta repertoires in healthy donors and ankylosing spondylitis patients to find disease-linked TCR variants. The whole study cohort included some 100 healthy donors and over 20 ankylosing spondylitis patients. Peripheral blood samples were taken, and synovial fluid was additionally collected from ankylosing spondylitis patients.

General findings and caveats noted by the study authors: Significant enrichment of the disease-linked clones was reported in matched synovial fluid samples from ankylosing spondylitis patients. A TCR beta motif made up of 7 to 9 highly homologous amino acid variants appeared to be characteristic of blood from ankylosing spondylitis patients. The disease-linked clones showed a CD8+ phenotype and occurred at relatively low frequencies in peripheral blood. Some motif variants had previously been reported in the synovial fluid and blood of reactive arthritis patients, which suggests shared mechanisms of disease initiation.

The instrument given in TCRdb is Illumina HiSeq 2500. Quantitative 5'-RACE with molecular barcodes was the method used to prepare the TCR beta libraries. On the study's bioinformatics: A new computational method, built on a probabilistic model of VDJ rearrangement, was used to identify disease-linked TCR variants. TCRdb redid the processing of the public reads, applying fastp at Q25 and MiXCR, and retained in-frame beta chains. Rows with one shared CDR3 protein collapse into an entry with the most common genes and DNA. V and J calls and clone size were set by TCRdb, not the authors. This sample gives 650,000 to 800,000 distinct CDR3 sequences in total; 19% of them show up just once. Together, the top ten hold under 20% of the sample. Details on this clonotype: Its binding antigen is unknown. No quality values exist for individual bases; no much larger clone is one base distant.

Unmatched junction bases come to 4, with V trimmed by 2 bases and J by 2 bases. According to the germline V gene (reference sequence), CDR1 reads GTSNPN and CDR2 reads SVGIG. From its cysteine to its phenylalanine, the CDR3 spans 14 amino acids. This entry keeps only the CDR3 DNA: 42 bases, framed from base 1. The TCR originated in a male donor with ankylosing spondylitis. This chain joins TRBV30 to TRBJ1-1; 8 nucleotides in the junction match TRBD1. Sequencing was performed on blood, either unsorted or a sorted T cell fraction (not recorded which). The DNA is TGTGCCTGGAGTCCGGGACAGGCTAACACTGAAGCTTTCTTT. This codes for CAWSPGQANTEAFF. When the CDR3 is completed using the reference TRBV30 and TRBJ1-1 genes on either side, the full variable domain is SQTIHQWPATLVQPVGSPLSLECTVEGTSNPNLYWYRQAAGRGLQLLFYSVGIGQISSEVPQNLSASRPQDRQFILSSKKLLLSDSGFYLCAWSPGQANTEAFFGQGTRLTVV.